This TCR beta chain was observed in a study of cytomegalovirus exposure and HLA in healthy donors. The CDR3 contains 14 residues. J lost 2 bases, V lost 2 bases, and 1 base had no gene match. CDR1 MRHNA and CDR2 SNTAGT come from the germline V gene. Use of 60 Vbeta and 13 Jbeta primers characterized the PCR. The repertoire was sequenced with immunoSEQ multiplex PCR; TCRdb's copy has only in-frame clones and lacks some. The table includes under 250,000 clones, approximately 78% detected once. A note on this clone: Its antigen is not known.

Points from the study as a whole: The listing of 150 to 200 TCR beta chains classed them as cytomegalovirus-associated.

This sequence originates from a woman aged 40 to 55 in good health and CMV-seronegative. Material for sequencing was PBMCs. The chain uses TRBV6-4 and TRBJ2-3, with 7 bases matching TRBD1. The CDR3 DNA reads TGTGCCAGCAGTGACAGGGGGCTCACAGATACGCAGTATTTT. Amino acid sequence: CASSDRGLTDTQYF.